This T cell receptor beta chain was obtained from a study of OX40 agonist ivuxolimab in advanced cancers. The wider study: Patients were treated with intravenous ivuxolimab, dosed at 0.01 to 10 mg/kg and infused every 2 weeks. Two patients with cutaneous melanoma and one with hepatocellular carcinoma, three in total, showed partial responses. Study-wide points: Some of the lowest clonal expansion was seen in partial responders at 0.1-3.0 mg/kg. Averaging showed that CD8+ T cells had more expanded clones than CD4+ did.

Per germline, CDR1 LGHNA and CDR2 YNFKEQ. The CDR3 contains 15 residues. This clone has a single count. Its matching antigen is unknown. TCRdb's table, derived via immunoSEQ multiplex PCR, lists solely in-frame clones and lacks some. This table has some 86,000 clones, approximately 94% appearing once. The rearrangement uses TRBV4-2 and TRBJ2-5; 9 nucleotides match TRBD1. Gene TRBJ2-7 matches the end of the DNA better, so the J call may be wrong. The sample in question was CD4+ or CD8+ T cells sorted from blood, obtained in a trial of the OX40 agonist ivuxolimab. This receptor was obtained from an adult with an advanced solid tumor such as melanoma, head and neck, liver or kidney cancer. CDR3 DNA: TGTGCCAGCAGCCAAGGGGACAGGGCTCCTTACGAGCAGTACTTC. This translates into CASSQGDRAPYEQYF.